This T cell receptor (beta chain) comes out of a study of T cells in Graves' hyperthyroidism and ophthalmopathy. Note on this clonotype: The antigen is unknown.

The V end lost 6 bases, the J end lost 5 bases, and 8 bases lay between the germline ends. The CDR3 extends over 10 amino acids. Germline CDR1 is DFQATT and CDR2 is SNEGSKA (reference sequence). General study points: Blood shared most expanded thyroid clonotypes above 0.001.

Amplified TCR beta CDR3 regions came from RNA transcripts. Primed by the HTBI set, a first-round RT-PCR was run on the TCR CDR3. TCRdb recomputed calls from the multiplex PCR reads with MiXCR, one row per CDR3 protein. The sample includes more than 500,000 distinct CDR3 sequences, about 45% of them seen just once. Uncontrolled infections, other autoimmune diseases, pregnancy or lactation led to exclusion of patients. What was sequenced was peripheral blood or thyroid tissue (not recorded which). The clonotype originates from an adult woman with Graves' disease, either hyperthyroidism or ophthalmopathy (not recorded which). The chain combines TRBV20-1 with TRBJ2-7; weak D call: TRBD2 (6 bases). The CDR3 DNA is TGCAGTGCAGGGAGGCACGAGCAGTACTTC. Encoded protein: CSAGRHEQYF.